The 21 T cell receptor beta chains below all came from one sample that was sequenced in a study of tumor-infiltrating lymphocytes in primary liver carcinoma. The investigators made TCR beta cDNA from about 500 ng total RNA, using a constant-region primer. Three nested multiplex PCR rounds, a slightly modified ARM-PCR method, built the TCR beta libraries. Primers for the first two PCR rounds were TRBV1-TRBV30 forward primers and a C-beta reverse primer (roughly 10 cycles per round). TCRdb passed the multiplex PCR reads through MiXCR, listing each CDR3 protein once. The sample contains fewer than 350,000 distinct CDR3 sequences, roughly two thirds of which appear only once. They got blood RNA out of unsorted whole blood and also pulled out germline DNA. The sequenced sample consisted of peripheral blood. These receptor sequences come from a man in his forties with primary liver carcinoma and hepatitis B virus infection.

This clonotype turned up a few times. The chain is built from TRBV13 and TRBJ1-1; TRBD1 agrees at 7 bases. V was clipped by 5 bases and J by 2 bases; unmatched bases: 8. In germline, CDR1 is PRHDT, CDR2 FYEKMQ (reference sequence). The CDR3 has 15 residues. The CDR3, as DNA: TGTGCCAGCAGCCTTGGAGGGGGCGTAAACACTGAAGCTTTCTTT. It codes for CASSLGGGVNTEAFF. The full variable domain, in which reference TRBV13 and TRBJ1-1 provide the parts outside the CDR3, is AAGVIQSPRHLIKEKRETATLKCYPIPRHDTVYWYQQGPGQDPQFLISFYEKMQSDKGSIPDRFSAQQFSDYHSELNMSSLELGDSALYFCASSLGGGVNTEAFFGQGTRLTVV.

This clonotype came up many times. The chain combines TRBV5-6 with TRBJ2-7, with D perhaps matching TRBD1 (5 bases). This CDR3 contains 11 residues. V shed 2 bases and J shed 7 bases, with 7 bases lying between them. Per the germline V gene, CDR1 is SGHDT and CDR2 is YYEEEE. CDR3 in DNA: TGTGCCAGCAGCTTCCGACAGGAGCAGTACTTC. This translates into CASSFRQEQYF. Together with reference TRBV5-6 and TRBJ2-7, the CDR3 gives the full variable domain: DAGVTQSPTHLIKTRGQQVTLRCSPKSGHDTVSWYQQALGQGPQFIFQYYEEEERQRGNFPDRFSGHQFPNYSSELNVNALLLGDSALYLCASSFRQEQYFGPGTRLTVT.

As concerns this clonotype: One end of the junction does not line up with germline, which may come from a read error. This chain joins TRBV7-9 and TRBJ2-2; 7 nucleotides agree with TRBD2. The CDR3 runs to 15 residues. Germline-derived CDR1 and CDR2 are SEHNR and FQNEAQ (reference sequence). As DNA, the CDR3 is TGTGCCAGCAGCTTCGGACTAGTGAACACCGGGGAGTTGTTTTTT. Translated, it gives CASSFGLVNTGELFF.

With respect to this clonotype: A much bigger clone sits one base away, suggesting this may be a read error. The gene calls are TRBV11-2 and TRBJ1-1; TRBD1 aligns across 10 bases. In germline, CDR1 is SGHAT, CDR2 FQNNGV. J lost 6 bases, V lost 1 base, and 8 bases had no gene match. There are 16 residues in the CDR3. The CDR3 here is CASSLVLDRGMSEAFF. The CDR3 region has the DNA TGTGCCAGCAGCTTAGTTCTGGACAGGGGGATGTCTGAAGCTTTCTTT.

This clonotype is judged medium-sized. The V and J genes are TRBV6-5 and TRBJ2-3; 7 nucleotides match TRBD1. The V segment lost 2 bases and the J segment 3 bases; nucleotides outside the gene matches: 2. Germline CDR1 and CDR2: MNHEY and SVGAGI. This CDR3 is built from 14 residues. Here the CDR3 DNA reads TGTGCCAGCAGTTACGAGACAGGGACAGATACGCAGTATTTT. Amino acid sequence: CASSYETGTDTQYF.

Regarding this clonotype: Germline is not matched at one junction end, which may reflect a read error. The CDR3 reads CASIQDGGGQWAIGELFF. The CDR3 nucleotides read TGCGCCAGCATCCAAGACGGGGGCGGACAGTGGGCGATCGGGGAGCTGTTTTTT. The chain links TRBV4-1 to TRBJ2-2, with D perhaps matching TRBD1 or TRBD2 (6 bases each). The CDR3 length is 18 residues. Looked up from germline, CDR1 is MGHRA and CDR2 is YSYEKL.

There are many counts of this clonotype. The chain recombines TRBV11-2 with TRBJ2-5, with 9 bases identical to TRBD1. The germline CDR1 and CDR2 sequences are SGHAT and FQNNGV. The CDR3 has 15 residues. Trimming at V came to 5 bases and at J to 5 bases, leaving 9 bases not matched to a gene. CDR3 protein: CASSRRTGEKETQYF. CDR3 in DNA: TGTGCCAGCAGCAGACGGACAGGGGAGAAGGAGACCCAGTACTTC.

This clonotype was seen just once. This may be a read error, as it is one base from a much larger clone. The chain combines TRBV10-3 with TRBJ1-2; a weak D match, TRBD1 (5 bases). The length of the CDR3 is 15 residues. The V gene's germline CDR1 is ENHRY and CDR2 SYGVKD. The ends were cut back, 2 bases at V and 0 bases at J, with 10 bases in the middle. CDR3 protein: CAISEETVANYGYTF. The CDR3 DNA reads TGTGCCATCAGTGAGGAGACAGTTGCTAACTATGGCTACACCTTC.

Comment on this clonotype: A read error may explain this, as a much larger clone is one base away. This rearrangement joins TRBV6-5 to TRBJ2-7; D may be TRBD2 (5 bases). Per germline, CDR1 MNHEY and CDR2 SVGAGI. This CDR3 contains 14 residues. The CDR3 protein is CTSSSLGETYEQYF. The CDR3 DNA reads as TGTACCAGCAGTTCCCTGGGAGAGACCTACGAGCAGTACTTC.

With regard to this clonotype: The missing conserved phenylalanine or tryptophan at the end of this CDR3 makes a read error likely. V and J are TRBV29-1 and TRBJ2-5, with D hard to call. The CDR3 covers 12 residues. Germline V gene lookup returns CDR1 SQVTM and CDR2 ANQGSEA. CDR3 nucleotides: TGCGGCGTTGCAACTCCTGGGGAGACCCAGTACTTA. Translated, it gives CGVATPGETQYL.

A remark on this clonotype: The missing conserved phenylalanine or tryptophan at the end of this CDR3 makes a read error likely. The chain uses TRBV29-1 and TRBJ2-1, with a possible D match to TRBD2 (5 bases). The germline CDR1 and CDR2 sequences are SQVTM and ANQGSEA. The CDR3 contains 13 residues. CDR3 region: CSVDEGGINGQFS. CDR3 nucleotide sequence: TGCAGCGTTGATGAAGGAGGTATCAATGGGCAGTTCTCC.

This clonotype was detected a few times. Germline and junction disagree at one end, which may indicate a read error. The gene calls are TRBV5-1 and TRBJ1-1; 8 nucleotides align to TRBD1. The CDR3 covers 14 residues. In germline, CDR1 is SGHRS, CDR2 YFSETQ. Here the CDR3 reads CASTLDRASTEAFF. The CDR3, as DNA: TGCGCCAGCACCTTGGACAGGGCATCGACTGAAGCTTTCTTT. Filled out from reference TRBV5-1 and TRBJ1-1, the complete variable domain reads KAGVTQTPRYLIKTRGQQVTLSCSPISGHRSVSWYQQTPGQGLQFLFEYFSETQRNKGNFPGRFSGRQFSNSRSEMNVSTLELGDSALYLCASTLDRASTEAFFGQGTRLTVV.

With respect to this clonotype: One end of the junction fails to match germline, which may point to a read error. The chain couples TRBV6-2 or TRBV6-3 to TRBJ2-5; TRBD2 might be the D (5 bases). The CDR3 length is 17 residues. CDR1 is MNHEY and CDR2 is SVGEGT in the germline V gene. The CDR3, as DNA: TGTGCCAGCAGTTACTCGCCAGAATGGCCAGCGGAAGAGACCCAATACTTC. It codes for CASSYSPEWPAEETQYF.

V is TRBV20-1 and J is TRBJ2-3, with 7 nucleotides matching TRBD2. The CDR3 is 14 amino acids. Per the germline V gene, CDR1 is DFQATT and CDR2 is SNEGSKA (reference sequence). CDR3 sequence reads: CATRGAGRSDTQYF. As DNA, the CDR3 is TGCGCCACCCGGGGAGCGGGACGGTCAGATACGCAGTATTTT.

This chain uses TRBV11-2 with TRBJ2-5, with D perhaps matching TRBD1 (6 bases). The CDR3 runs 14 residues. Germline V CDR1 and CDR2: SGHAT, FQNNGV. V was cut by 8 bases and J by 2 bases, with 15 bases left in between. CDR3 sequence reads: CASGYWTVQETQYF. CDR3 nucleotides: TGTGCCAGCGGCTATTGGACAGTACAAGAGACCCAGTACTTC. The full variable domain, with the rest looked up from reference TRBV11-2 and TRBJ2-5, is EAGVAQSPRYKIIEKRQSVAFWCNPISGHATLYWYQQILGQGPKLLIQFQNNGVVDDSQLPKDRFSAERLKGVDSTLKIQPAKLEDSAVYLCASGYWTVQETQYFGPGTRLLVL.

This clonotype appeared many times. This chain connects TRBV11-1 to TRBJ1-2; D gene unclear. Germline CDR1 SGHAT, CDR2 FQDESV (reference sequence). The CDR3 has 16 amino acids. The V end was cut by 2 bases, the J end by 1 base, with 14 bases between. The CDR3 loop is CASSLSEDAGNYGYTF. The CDR3 DNA sequence: TGTGCCAGCAGCTTATCTGAGGACGCCGGTAACTATGGCTACACCTTC.

A word on this clonotype: One end of the junction varies from germline; a read error may be responsible. The chain carries TRBV6-2 or TRBV6-3 and TRBJ2-4; D may match TRBD1 or TRBD2 (5 bases each). Germline loops: CDR1 MNHEY, CDR2 SVGEGT. The CDR3 spans 11 residues. The CDR3 DNA reads TGTGCCGGCAGAGGGGTGGACATTCAATACTTC. Translated, it gives CAGRGVDIQYF.

This clonotype was detected only once. A much larger clone lies one base from this, so it may be a read error. The chain joins TRBV4-2 to TRBJ2-1, with 10 positions matching TRBD2. This CDR3 has 16 residues. Unmatched junction bases numbered 9, after V lost 4 bases and J lost 6 bases. CDR1 LGHNA and CDR2 YNFKEQ come from the germline V gene. The CDR3 DNA follows: TGTGCCAGCAGCCGTGCAACCGGGACTAGCGCCAATGAGCAGTTCTTC. Translating gives CASSRATGTSANEQFF.

This clonotype was found once. A much larger clonotype is one base distant, so this may be a read error. The chain joins TRBV6-1 to TRBJ1-1; 7 nucleotides agree with TRBD1. Germline V gene lookup returns CDR1 MNHNS and CDR2 SASEGT. This CDR3 is 16 amino acids long. The CDR3 DNA follows: TGTGCCAGCAATACAATATCGAATACAGGGGACACTGAAGTTTTCTTT. It specifies CASNTISNTGDTEVFF.

In the case of this clonotype: The conserved phenylalanine or tryptophan normally closing the CDR3 is absent here, so this likely arose from a read error. Here the CDR3 reads CASSLGLAGDSSETQYL. The CDR3 coding sequence is TGTGCCAGCAGCTTAGGACTAGCGGGTGACTCGAGTGAGACCCAGTACCTC. J is TRBJ2-5 and V is TRBV11-2; 10 nucleotides match TRBD2. CDR1 and CDR2 from the germline V gene are SGHAT and FQNNGV. The junction had 10 bases not matched to a gene; V was cut back by 1 base and J by 5 bases. The CDR3 sequence is 17 residues long.

The chain links TRBV12-3 or TRBV12-4 to TRBJ2-5; TRBD1 matches 7 bases. The CDR3 runs to 15 residues. V shed 6 bases, J shed 5 bases, and the junction held 12 bases outside the gene matches. The DNA of the CDR3 is TGTGCCAGCAGCCGAACAGGGGCGGAGGAGGAGACCCAGTACTTC. Protein: CASSRTGAEEETQYF.